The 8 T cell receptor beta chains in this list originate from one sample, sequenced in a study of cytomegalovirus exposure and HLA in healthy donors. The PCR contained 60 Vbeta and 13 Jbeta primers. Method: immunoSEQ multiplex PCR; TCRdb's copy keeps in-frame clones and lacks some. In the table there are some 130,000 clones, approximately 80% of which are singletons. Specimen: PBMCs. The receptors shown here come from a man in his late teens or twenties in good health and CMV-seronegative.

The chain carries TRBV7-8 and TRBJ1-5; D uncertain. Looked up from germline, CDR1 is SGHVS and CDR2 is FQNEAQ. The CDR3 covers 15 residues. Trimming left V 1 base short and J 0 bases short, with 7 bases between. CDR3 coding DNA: TGTGCCAGCAGCTTAGGTGCGGCTAGCAATCAGCCCCAGCATTTT. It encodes CASSLGAASNQPQHF.

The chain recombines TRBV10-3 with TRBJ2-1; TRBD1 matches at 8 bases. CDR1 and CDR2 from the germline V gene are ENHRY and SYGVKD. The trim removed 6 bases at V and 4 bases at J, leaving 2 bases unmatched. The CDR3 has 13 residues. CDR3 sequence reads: CAISGQGYNEQFF. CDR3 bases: TGTGCCATCAGCGGACAGGGATACAATGAGCAGTTCTTC.

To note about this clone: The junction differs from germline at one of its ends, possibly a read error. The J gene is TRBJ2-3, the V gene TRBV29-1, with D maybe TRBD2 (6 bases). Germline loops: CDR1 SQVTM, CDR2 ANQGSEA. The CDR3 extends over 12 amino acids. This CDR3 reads CSGGSQLGGGRF. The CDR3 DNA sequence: TGCAGCGGTGGAAGTCAGTTAGGTGGAGGGCGATTT.

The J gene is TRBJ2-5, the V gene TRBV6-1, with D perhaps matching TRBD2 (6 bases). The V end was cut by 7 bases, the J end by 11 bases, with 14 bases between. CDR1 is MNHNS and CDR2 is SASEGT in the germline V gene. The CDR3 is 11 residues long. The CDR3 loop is CASTQEGKQYF. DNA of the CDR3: TGTGCCAGCACCCAGGAGGGCAAGCAGTACTTC.

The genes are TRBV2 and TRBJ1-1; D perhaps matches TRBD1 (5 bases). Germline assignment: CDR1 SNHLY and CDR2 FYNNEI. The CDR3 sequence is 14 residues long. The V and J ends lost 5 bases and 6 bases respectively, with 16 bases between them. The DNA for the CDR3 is TGTGCCAGCAGTTCAGGACAATCGATGGCTGAAGCTTTCTTT. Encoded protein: CASSSGQSMAEAFF.

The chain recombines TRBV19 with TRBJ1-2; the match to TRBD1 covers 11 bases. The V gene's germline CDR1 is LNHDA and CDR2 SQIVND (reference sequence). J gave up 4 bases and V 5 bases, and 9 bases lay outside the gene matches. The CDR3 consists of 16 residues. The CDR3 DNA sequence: TGTGCCAGTAGTCGGACAGGGGGCTCGAGGGCCTATGGCTACACCTTC. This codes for CASSRTGGSRAYGYTF. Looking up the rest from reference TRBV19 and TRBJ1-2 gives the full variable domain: DGGITQSPKYLFRKEGQNVTLSCEQNLNHDAMYWYRQDPGQGLRLIYYSQIVNDFQKGDIAEGYSVSREKKESFPLTVTSAQKNPTAFYLCASSRTGGSRAYGYTFGSGTRLTVV.

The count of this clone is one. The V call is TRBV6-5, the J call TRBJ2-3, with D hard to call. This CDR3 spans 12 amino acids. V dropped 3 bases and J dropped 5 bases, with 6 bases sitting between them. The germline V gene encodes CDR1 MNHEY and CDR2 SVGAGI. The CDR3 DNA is TGTGCCAGCAGTTATTACGGAGATACGCAGTATTTT. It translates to CASSYYGDTQYF.

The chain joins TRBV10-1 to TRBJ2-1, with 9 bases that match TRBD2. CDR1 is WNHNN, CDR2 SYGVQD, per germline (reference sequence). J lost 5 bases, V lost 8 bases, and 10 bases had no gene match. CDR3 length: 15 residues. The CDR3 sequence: CASGPGLAPNNEQFF. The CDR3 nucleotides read TGCGCCAGCGGACCGGGACTAGCCCCTAACAATGAGCAGTTCTTC.